This entry lists 12 T cell receptor beta chains sequenced from one sample in a study of response to subunit inactivated influenza vaccine. From the RT-PCR reads, TCRdb called clonotypes with MiXCR, one entry per CDR3 protein. This repertoire shows 560,000 or so distinct CDR3 sequences, about 7.6% found once; its top ten account for approximately 13%. The sample here was PBMCs from blood, taken about 24 months after vaccination. These receptor sequences come from a man aged 50-75 years who received an inactivated influenza vaccine.

This clonotype was counted at least ten times. CDR3 in amino acids: CASSLAPAGRNQPQHF. CDR3 DNA sequence: TGTGCCAGCAGCTTAGCCCCGGCGGGGAGGAATCAGCCCCAGCATTTT. V is TRBV7-2 and J is TRBJ1-5; D call uncertain. Germline V CDR1 and CDR2: SGHTA, FQGNSA. The ends were cut back, 0 bases at V and 4 bases at J, with 13 bases in the middle. The CDR3 covers 16 residues.

The rearrangement uses TRBV24-1 and TRBJ2-3; D not resolved. CDR3 length: 14 amino acids. V shed 4 bases and J shed 1 base, with 8 bases lying between them. CDR1 is KGHDR, CDR2 SFDVKD, per germline. DNA for the CDR3: TGTGCCACCAGTGACCCAGCCCGCACAGATACGCAGTATTTT. Residues: CATSDPARTDTQYF.

This clonotype was detected only a few times. The rearrangement uses TRBV20-1 and TRBJ2-3; D remains ambiguous. From germline, CDR1 is DFQATT and CDR2 SNEGSKA (reference sequence). The CDR3 is 13 amino acids. Trimming took 3 bases from V and 4 from J, leaving 11 bases between them. In nucleotides, the CDR3 is TGCAGTGCTAGGGTTACCAATTCAGATACGCAGTATTTT. Its translation is CSARVTNSDTQYF.

The rearrangement uses TRBV20-1 and TRBJ2-7; 12 bases line up with TRBD2. The junction had 4 bases not matched to a gene; V was cut back by 5 bases and J by 2 bases. This CDR3 has 14 residues. CDR1 and CDR2 from the germline V gene are DFQATT and SNEGSKA (reference sequence). Written as DNA, the CDR3 is TGCAGTGCTGAACTAGCGGGGGGTGCCTACGAGCAGTACTTC. Its protein is CSAELAGGAYEQYF.

This chain links TRBV7-9 with TRBJ1-1; possibly TRBD1 for D (6 bases). The CDR3 is 14 residues long. The ends were cut back, 4 bases at V and 0 bases at J, with 9 bases in the middle. CDR1 is SEHNR and CDR2 is FQNEAQ in the germline V gene (reference sequence). The CDR3 DNA is TGTGCCAGCAGCTCAAGGGGGATGAACACTGAAGCTTTCTTT. This encodes CASSSRGMNTEAFF.

This clonotype was detected ten times or more. This chain connects TRBV29-1 to TRBJ2-4; the D is unclear. Germline V gene lookup returns CDR1 SQVTM and CDR2 ANQGSEA. Trimming pared 3 bases from V and 8 bases from J, leaving 8 bases between. This CDR3 contains 11 residues. The CDR3 sequence is CSVDISDIQYF. The CDR3 DNA is TGCAGCGTTGATATCTCGGACATTCAGTACTTC.

This clonotype was observed a handful of times. The V and J genes are TRBV20-1 and TRBJ2-3, with a weak D call TRBD1 (5 bases). Germline loops: CDR1 DFQATT, CDR2 SNEGSKA (reference sequence). The germline V and J ends were trimmed by 4 bases and 6 bases, with 17 bases remaining between them. CDR3 length equals 14 residues. The CDR3 here is CSATSSQGKDTQYF. The CDR3 bases are TGCAGTGCTACTTCTTCCCAGGGCAAGGATACGCAGTATTTT.

This clonotype was detected ten times or more. The rearrangement links TRBV20-1 to TRBJ2-3; no reliable D call. Germline-derived CDR1 and CDR2 are DFQATT and SNEGSKA (reference sequence). The CDR3 extends over 12 amino acids. V lost 3 bases and J 4 bases, leaving 8 bases between the germline ends. The CDR3 DNA reads TGCAGTGCTAGTAAGACCTCAGATACGCAGTATTTT. It codes for CSASKTSDTQYF.

There are many counts of this clonotype. The J gene is TRBJ2-3, the V gene TRBV6-5, with 9 bases matching TRBD1. With V trimmed by 4 bases and J by 4 bases, 0 bases remained unmatched. This CDR3 has 13 amino acids. The V gene's germline CDR1 is MNHEY and CDR2 SVGAGI. CDR3 amino acids: CASSWTGADTQYF. CDR3 sequence (DNA): TGTGCCAGCAGTTGGACAGGGGCAGATACGCAGTATTTT.

The sample holds a few counts of this clonotype. This chain links TRBV7-9 with TRBJ2-2; D remains unclear. Between the trimmed V and J ends, which lost 1 base and 7 bases, there was a span of 16 bases. The germline V gene encodes CDR1 SEHNR and CDR2 FQNEAQ (reference sequence). The CDR3 has 16 residues. This chain's CDR3 is CASSLVEPFPNGELFF. CDR3 bases: TGTGCCAGCAGCTTAGTTGAGCCCTTCCCCAACGGGGAGCTGTTTTTT.

This clonotype was seen ten or more times. The chain combines TRBV3-1 with TRBJ2-7, with a possible D match to TRBD2 (5 bases). CDR1 and CDR2 from the germline V gene are LGHDT and YNNKEL (reference sequence). The length of the CDR3 is 12 residues. V was trimmed by 3 bases and J by 3 bases, leaving 6 bases between them. In nucleotides, the CDR3 is TGTGCCAGCAGCCAGAGGGTCTACGAGCAGTACTTC. Protein: CASSQRVYEQYF.

V usage is TRBV5-1 and J usage is TRBJ2-7; D call uncertain. CDR1 and CDR2 from the germline V gene are SGHRS and YFSETQ. The CDR3 length is 14 residues. The V gene lost 4 bases and the J gene lost 2 bases, with 13 bases spanning the gap. The CDR3 sequence is CASSPYPTTYEQYF. The CDR3 DNA reads as TGCGCCAGCAGCCCTTATCCTACGACCTACGAGCAGTACTTC.